Listed here is a single TCR beta chain. What it recognizes is unknown. The sample comes from a study of T cell responses to AZD1222 COVID-19 vaccine. Study-wide findings and caveats: Donors in the cohort were predominantly white British and more often female, and clonal diversity was possibly underestimated.

Trimming cost V 1 base and J 4 bases, with 10 bases left between them. The V gene's germline CDR1 is LNHDA and CDR2 SQIVND (reference sequence). CDR3 length: 14 residues. Timing groups of about 4 and about 12 weeks for second doses were pooled. Repertoires were generated with immunoSEQ multiplex PCR, while TCRdb's copy carries only in-frame clones and drops some. Of about 130,000 clones in the sample, over 85% were seen once. Sequencing was performed on peripheral blood, taken 28 days after the second AZD1222 dose. This clonotype was sampled from an adult who received the AZD1222 COVID-19 vaccine. The chain links TRBV19 to TRBJ1-1; D is unresolved. The CDR3 DNA sequence: TGTGCCAGTAGTATAGGGGCAGGCGGCACTGAAGCTTTCTTT. Protein product: CASSIGAGGTEAFF.